A selection of T cell receptor beta chains follows, all from one sample in a study of control samples from healthy donors and cancer patients. Profiled with immunoSEQ multiplex PCR; TCRdb holds only in-frame clones, not every one. The repertoire holds around 27,000 clones, with approximately 85% as singletons. Sequencing was carried out using PBMCs. Receptors originate from an older woman with head and neck cancer. Each CDR3 is given with its conserved first and last residue. D genes are given only for firm matches. Not all rows give a size; the values are once, few, many and, for expanded clones, a class.

d_call,j_call,clone_size,v_call,cdr3_nt,cdr3_aa
.,TRBJ1-2,.,TRBV2,TGTGCCAGCGGACAGTATGGCTACACCTTC,CASGQYGYTF
.,TRBJ2-5,.,TRBV4-3,TGCGCCAGCAGCCAATATCGTAGCGTCCAAGAGACCCAGTACTTC,CASSQYRSVQETQYF
.,TRBJ1-1,.,TRBV6-5,TGTGCCAGCAGTTCAGCCAGGTTCGCTGAAGCTTTCTTT,CASSSARFAEAFF
TRBD1,TRBJ2-2,once,TRBV6-4,TGTGCCAGCAGTGCGACAGGGAGCTCCGGGGAGCTGTTTTTT,CASSATGSSGELFF
TRBD2,TRBJ2-3,.,TRBV27,TGTGCCAGCAGTTTGCTAGCGGGGACAACAGATACGCAGTATTTT,CASSLLAGTTDTQYF
.,TRBJ2-4,once,TRBV14,TGTGCCAGCAGCCAACCCGGGGCCAAAAACATTCAGTACTTC,CASSQPGAKNIQYF
.,TRBJ1-1,once,TRBV5-1,TGCGCCAGCAGTTCCTTAGCGGGGGGAAACACTGAAGCTTTCTTT,CASSSLAGGNTEAFF
TRBD1,TRBJ1-5,large,TRBV6-2/TRBV6-3,TGTGCCAGCAGTTACTCGATGGGTGCAGGGGGTCAGCCCCAGCATTTT,CASSYSMGAGGQPQHF
TRBD1,TRBJ1-2,.,TRBV29-1,TGCAGCGTCGGGACAGGGCGGGCTATTGGGAATGGCTACACCTTC,CSVGTGRAIGNGYTF
.,TRBJ1-6,.,TRBV7-6,TGTGCCAGCAGCTTAAGCCAGGGGTATAATTCACCCCTCCACTTT,CASSLSQGYNSPLHF
.,TRBJ2-7,few,TRBV6-1,TGTGCCAGCAGTGAACCCGGTAGCGCGGCCTACGAGCAGTACTTC,CASSEPGSAAYEQYF
.,TRBJ2-7,.,TRBV11-3,TGTGCCAGCAGCTTCTCCTACGAGCAGTACTTC,CASSFSYEQYF
.,TRBJ1-3,.,TRBV5-1,TGCGCCAGCAGCTTGGCCAATAAAAACACCATATATTTT,CASSLANKNTIYF
.,TRBJ2-3,.,TRBV4-2,TGTGCCAGCAGCCAAGGGACTTTCACAGATACGCAGTATTTT,CASSQGTFTDTQYF
.,TRBJ1-1,.,TRBV18,TGTGCCAGCTCAATGCGGAAGGAGGGCACTGAAGCTTTCTTT,CASSMRKEGTEAFF
.,TRBJ2-3,.,TRBV20-1,TGCAGTGCCGCAAAGGGTACGCAGTATTTT,CSAAKGTQYF
.,TRBJ1-3,.,TRBV12-5,TGTGCTAGTGCCCCCCTGGGGGGGGGCAGAAACACCATATATTTT,CASAPLGGGRNTIYF
.,TRBJ2-1,.,TRBV2,TGTGCCAGCAGTATTGACTCCTCCTACAATGAGCAGTTCTTC,CASSIDSSYNEQFF
.,TRBJ1-3,.,TRBV5-5,TGTGCCAGCAGCTCAGTCGTGGGGTCTGGAAACACCATATATTTT,CASSSVVGSGNTIYF
.,TRBJ2-5,.,TRBV19,TGTGCCAGTAGTATAGCGAGGTTAGAAGGCCAAGAGACCCAGTACTTC,CASSIARLEGQETQYF
.,TRBJ2-2,.,TRBV2,TGTGCCAGCAGTGAATCCGGGGCCACCGGGGAGCTGTTTTTT,CASSESGATGELFF
.,TRBJ1-2,.,TRBV7-8,TGTGCCGGCCGCGAACAGGATAACTATGGCTACACCTTC,CAGREQDNYGYTF
.,TRBJ2-3,.,TRBV2,TGTGCCAGCATAGCGGAGGCCACAGATACGCAGTATTTT,CASIAEATDTQYF
TRBD1,TRBJ2-6,.,TRBV6-2/TRBV6-3,TGTGCCAGCAGTCCCGGACAGGGGGCGGCTGGGGCCAACGTCCTGACTTTC,CASSPGQGAAGANVLTF
.,TRBJ2-1,.,TRBV5-1,TGCGCCAGCAGCTTGGCCAGGGAATATGAGCAGTTCTTC,CASSLAREYEQFF
.,TRBJ1-2,.,TRBV5-6,TGTGCCAGCAGCTTGGCCCGGGCCCGAGGCTACACCTTC,CASSLARARGYTF
.,TRBJ1-2,.,TRBV19,TGTGCCAGTAACCAAGACAGGATCTACACCTTC,CASNQDRIYTF
TRBD2,TRBJ2-3,.,TRBV7-8,TGTGCCAGCAGCCTACGGACTAGCGGGAGTAGGGATACGCAGTATTTT,CASSLRTSGSRDTQYF
TRBD1,TRBJ1-5,.,TRBV25-1,TGTGCCAGCAGTGGAACTACCGGGACAGGGTTCAATCAGCCCCAGCATTTT,CASSGTTGTGFNQPQHF
.,TRBJ2-7,.,TRBV18,TGTGCCAGCTCACCGGCTTCGGCAGGGGGCGGGAGCTCCTACGAGCAGTACTTC,CASSPASAGGGSSYEQYF
.,TRBJ1-2,.,TRBV21-1,TGTGCCAGCAGCGCGTCGGTAAACGGGGGCTACACCTTC,CASSASVNGGYTF
TRBD2,TRBJ2-7,.,TRBV5-1,TGCGCCAGCAGCTTGGCCGTAACTAGCGATAACTACGAGCAGTACTTC,CASSLAVTSDNYEQYF
.,TRBJ1-2,.,TRBV4-1,TGCGCCAGCAGCCTAGACCCAGGGTCTAACTATGGCTACACCTTC,CASSLDPGSNYGYTF
.,TRBJ2-5,once,TRBV18,TGTGCCAGCTCCCCTTACTACAGGGATGGAGAGACCCAGTACTTC,CASSPYYRDGETQYF
.,TRBJ1-1,.,TRBV29-1,TGCAGCGTCACAGGGCTGACGAACACTGAAGCTTTCTTT,CSVTGLTNTEAFF
.,TRBJ2-6,.,TRBV7-8,TGTGCCAGCAGCTTAGGGCTCAGGGGGGTAGGGCCTGGGGCCAACGTCCTGACTTTC,CASSLGLRGVGPGANVLTF
.,TRBJ2-7,once,TRBV10-2,TGCGCCAGCAGTGGACCTAGGGGATACGAGCAGTACTTC,CASSGPRGYEQYF
TRBD1,TRBJ2-5,few,TRBV6-5,TGTGCCAGCAGCCAAGGGGACAGGGACCAAGAGACCCAGTACTTC,CASSQGDRDQETQYF
.,TRBJ2-3,.,TRBV25-1,TGTGCCAGCAGTGAAGAGGGGGGCGGCACAGATACGCAGTATTTT,CASSEEGGGTDTQYF
.,TRBJ1-1,.,TRBV4-3,TGCGCCAGCAGCCAAGACTGGGGAAATAATTTGAACACTGAAGCTTTCTTT,CASSQDWGNNLNTEAFF
.,TRBJ2-2,few,TRBV6-5,TGTGCCAGCAGGCCCGGAGGACGAGCCGGGGAGCTGTTTTTT,CASRPGGRAGELFF
.,TRBJ2-7,.,TRBV7-3,TGTGCCAGCAGCTTAACGGCAGCCATCAACTACGAGCAGTACTTC,CASSLTAAINYEQYF
.,TRBJ1-1,few,TRBV19,TGTGCCACCTACGCACGTGAAGCTTTCTTT,CATYAREAFF
.,TRBJ2-1,.,TRBV7-8,TGTGCCAGCAGCCCCGCGGGGGCGTCCTACAATGAGCAGTTCTTC,CASSPAGASYNEQFF
.,TRBJ1-3,.,TRBV3-1/TRBV3-2,TGTGCCAGCAGCCAAGTCGGACGGGCCTGGAGCTCTGGAAACACCATATATTTT,CASSQVGRAWSSGNTIYF